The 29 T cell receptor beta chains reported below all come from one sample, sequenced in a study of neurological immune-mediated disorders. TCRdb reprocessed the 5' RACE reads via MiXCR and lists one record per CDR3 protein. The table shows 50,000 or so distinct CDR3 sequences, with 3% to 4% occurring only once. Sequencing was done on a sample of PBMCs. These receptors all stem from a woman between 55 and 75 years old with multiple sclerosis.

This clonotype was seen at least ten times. The CDR3: CSVSGGEGETQYF. The CDR3 DNA sequence: TGCAGCGTTTCGGGGGGCGAGGGAGAGACCCAGTACTTC. The V and J genes are TRBV29-1 and TRBJ2-5; a possible D gene is TRBD2 (7 bases). Germline V gives CDR1 SQVTM, CDR2 ANQGSEA. The CDR3 has 13 residues. Deletions cut 5 bases from V and 4 bases from J, with 14 bases between.

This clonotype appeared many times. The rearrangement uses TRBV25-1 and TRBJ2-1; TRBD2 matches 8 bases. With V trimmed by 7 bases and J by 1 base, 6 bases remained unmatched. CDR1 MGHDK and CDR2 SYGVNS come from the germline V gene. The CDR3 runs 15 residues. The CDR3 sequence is CASTGGGGSYNEQFF. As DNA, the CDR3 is TGTGCCAGCACGGGGGGCGGGGGGTCCTACAATGAGCAGTTCTTC.

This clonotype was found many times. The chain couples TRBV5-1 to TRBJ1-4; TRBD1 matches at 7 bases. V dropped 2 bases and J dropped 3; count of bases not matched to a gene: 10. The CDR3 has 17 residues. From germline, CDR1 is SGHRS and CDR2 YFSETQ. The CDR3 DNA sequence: TGCGCCAGCAGCTTTGAACCCGGTGGACAGGCTAATGAAAAACTGTTTTTT. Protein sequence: CASSFEPGGQANEKLFF.

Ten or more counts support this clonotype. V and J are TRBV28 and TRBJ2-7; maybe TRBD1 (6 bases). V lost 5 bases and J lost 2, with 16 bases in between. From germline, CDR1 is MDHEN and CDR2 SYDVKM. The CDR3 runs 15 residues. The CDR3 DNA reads TGTGCCAGCAGTAAAAACAGGGACCTGACCTACGAGCAGTACTTC. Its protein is CASSKNRDLTYEQYF.

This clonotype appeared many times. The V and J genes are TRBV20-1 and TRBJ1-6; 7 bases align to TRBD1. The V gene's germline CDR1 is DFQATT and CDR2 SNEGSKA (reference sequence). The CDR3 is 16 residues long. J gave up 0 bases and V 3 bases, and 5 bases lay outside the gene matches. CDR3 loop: CSAREQGSSYNSPLHF. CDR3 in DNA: TGCAGTGCTAGGGAACAGGGGAGCTCCTATAATTCACCCCTCCACTTT.

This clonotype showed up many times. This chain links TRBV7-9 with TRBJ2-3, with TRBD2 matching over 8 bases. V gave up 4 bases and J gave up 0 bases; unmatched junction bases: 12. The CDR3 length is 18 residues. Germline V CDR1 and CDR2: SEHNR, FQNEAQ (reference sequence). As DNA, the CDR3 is TGTGCCAGCAGCTCACCCGGGACTAGGCTTTCTAGCACAGATACGCAGTATTTT. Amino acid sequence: CASSSPGTRLSSTDTQYF.

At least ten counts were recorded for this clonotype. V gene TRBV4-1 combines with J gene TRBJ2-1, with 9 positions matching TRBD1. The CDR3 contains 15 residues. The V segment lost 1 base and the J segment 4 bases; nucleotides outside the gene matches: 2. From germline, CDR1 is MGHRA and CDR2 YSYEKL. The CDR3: CASSQVGTGYNEQFF. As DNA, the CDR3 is TGCGCCAGCAGCCAAGTTGGGACAGGGTACAATGAGCAGTTCTTC.

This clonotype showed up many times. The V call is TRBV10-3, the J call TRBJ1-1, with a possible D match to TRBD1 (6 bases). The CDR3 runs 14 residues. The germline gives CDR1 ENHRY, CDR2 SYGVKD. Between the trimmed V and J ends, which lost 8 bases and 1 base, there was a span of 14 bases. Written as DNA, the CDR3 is TGTGCCATCTGGGTGGGGGGCGCGAACACTGAAGCTTTCTTT. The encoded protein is CAIWVGGANTEAFF.

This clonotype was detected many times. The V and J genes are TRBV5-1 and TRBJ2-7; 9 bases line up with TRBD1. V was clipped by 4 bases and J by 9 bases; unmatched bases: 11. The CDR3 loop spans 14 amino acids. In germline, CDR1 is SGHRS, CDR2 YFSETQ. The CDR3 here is CASSPDRGSVGQYF. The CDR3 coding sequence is TGCGCCAGCAGCCCGGACAGGGGCTCGGTTGGGCAGTACTTC.

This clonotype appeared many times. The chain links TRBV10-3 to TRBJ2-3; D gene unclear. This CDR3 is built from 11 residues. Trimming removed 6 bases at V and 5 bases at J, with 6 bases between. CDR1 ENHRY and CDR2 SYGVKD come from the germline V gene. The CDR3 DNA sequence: TGTGCCATCAGGGTCGGAGATACGCAGTATTTT. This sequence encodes CAIRVGDTQYF.

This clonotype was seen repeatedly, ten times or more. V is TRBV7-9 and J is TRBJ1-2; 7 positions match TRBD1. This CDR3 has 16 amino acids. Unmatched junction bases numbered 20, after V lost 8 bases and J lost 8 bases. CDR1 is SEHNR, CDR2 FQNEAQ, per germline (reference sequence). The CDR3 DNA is TGTGCCAGCTCTCTAGTGGGGCAGGGGGTGACCTTCGGCTACACCTTC. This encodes CASSLVGQGVTFGYTF.

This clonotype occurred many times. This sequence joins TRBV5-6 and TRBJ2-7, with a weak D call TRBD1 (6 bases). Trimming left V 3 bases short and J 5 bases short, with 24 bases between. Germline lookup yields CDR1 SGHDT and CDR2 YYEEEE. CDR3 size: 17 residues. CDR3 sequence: CASSWIRGSADRHEQYF. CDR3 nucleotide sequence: TGTGCCAGCAGCTGGATAAGGGGGAGTGCCGACCGACACGAGCAGTACTTC. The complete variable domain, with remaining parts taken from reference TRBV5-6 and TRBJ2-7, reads DAGVTQSPTHLIKTRGQQVTLRCSPKSGHDTVSWYQQALGQGPQFIFQYYEEEERQRGNFPDRFSGHQFPNYSSELNVNALLLGDSALYLCASSWIRGSADRHEQYFGPGTRLTVT.

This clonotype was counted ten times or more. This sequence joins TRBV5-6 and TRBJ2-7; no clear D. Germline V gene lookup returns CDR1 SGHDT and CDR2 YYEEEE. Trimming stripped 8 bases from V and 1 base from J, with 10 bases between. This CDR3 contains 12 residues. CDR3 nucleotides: TGTGCCAGTAACGACGGATCCTACGAGCAGTACTTC. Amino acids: CASNDGSYEQYF.

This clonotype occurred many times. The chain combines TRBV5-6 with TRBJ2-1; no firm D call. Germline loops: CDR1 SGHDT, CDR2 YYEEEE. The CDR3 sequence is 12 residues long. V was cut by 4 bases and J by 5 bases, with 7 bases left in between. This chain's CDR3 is CASSPGHNEQFF. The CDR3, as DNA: TGTGCCAGCAGCCCGGGTCACAATGAGCAGTTCTTC.

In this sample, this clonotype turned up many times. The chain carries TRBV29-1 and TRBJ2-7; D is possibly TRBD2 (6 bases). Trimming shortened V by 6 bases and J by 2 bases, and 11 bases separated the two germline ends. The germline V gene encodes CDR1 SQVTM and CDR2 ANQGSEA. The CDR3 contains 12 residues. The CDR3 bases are TGCAGCGTCGGGACTGCAACCTACGAGCAGTACTTC. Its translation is CSVGTATYEQYF.

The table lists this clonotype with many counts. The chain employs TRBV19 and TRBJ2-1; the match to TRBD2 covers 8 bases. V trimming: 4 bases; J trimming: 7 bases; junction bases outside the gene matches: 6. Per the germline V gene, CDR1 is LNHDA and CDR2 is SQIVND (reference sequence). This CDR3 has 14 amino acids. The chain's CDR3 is CASSNSGMRNEQFF. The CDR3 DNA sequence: TGTGCCAGTAGTAATAGCGGGATGAGAAATGAGCAGTTCTTC. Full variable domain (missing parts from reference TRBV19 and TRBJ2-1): DGGITQSPKYLFRKEGQNVTLSCEQNLNHDAMYWYRQDPGQGLRLIYYSQIVNDFQKGDIAEGYSVSREKKESFPLTVTSAQKNPTAFYLCASSNSGMRNEQFFGPGTRLTVL.

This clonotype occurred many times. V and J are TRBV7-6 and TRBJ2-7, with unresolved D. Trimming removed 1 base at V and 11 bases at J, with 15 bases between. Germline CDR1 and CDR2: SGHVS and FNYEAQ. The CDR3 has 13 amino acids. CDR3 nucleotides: TGTGCCAGCAGCTTAGACTTGATCGGAATTAAGTACTTC. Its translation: CASSLDLIGIKYF.

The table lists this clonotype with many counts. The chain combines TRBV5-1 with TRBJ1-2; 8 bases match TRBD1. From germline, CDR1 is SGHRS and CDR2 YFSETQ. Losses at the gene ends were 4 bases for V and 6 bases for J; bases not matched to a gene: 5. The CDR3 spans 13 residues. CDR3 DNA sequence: TGCGCCAGCAGCCGGGACAGGCTAGATGGCTACACCTTC. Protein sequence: CASSRDRLDGYTF. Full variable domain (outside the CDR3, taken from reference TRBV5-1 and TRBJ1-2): KAGVTQTPRYLIKTRGQQVTLSCSPISGHRSVSWYQQTPGQGLQFLFEYFSETQRNKGNFPGRFSGRQFSNSRSEMNVSTLELGDSALYLCASSRDRLDGYTFGSGTRLTVV.

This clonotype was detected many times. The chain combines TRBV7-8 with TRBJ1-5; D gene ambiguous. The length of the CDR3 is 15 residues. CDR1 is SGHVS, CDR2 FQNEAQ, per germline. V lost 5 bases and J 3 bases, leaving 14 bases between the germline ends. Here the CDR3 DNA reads TGTGCCAGCAGCCAGGACGAGATAAACAATCAGCCCCAGCATTTT. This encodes CASSQDEINNQPQHF.

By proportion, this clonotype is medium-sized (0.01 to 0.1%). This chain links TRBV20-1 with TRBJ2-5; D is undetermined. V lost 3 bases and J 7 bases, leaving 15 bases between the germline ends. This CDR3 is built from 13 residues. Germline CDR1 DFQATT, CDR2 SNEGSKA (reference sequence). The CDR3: CSASDGQPATQYF. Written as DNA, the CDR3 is TGCAGTGCTAGCGACGGTCAGCCAGCGACCCAGTACTTC.

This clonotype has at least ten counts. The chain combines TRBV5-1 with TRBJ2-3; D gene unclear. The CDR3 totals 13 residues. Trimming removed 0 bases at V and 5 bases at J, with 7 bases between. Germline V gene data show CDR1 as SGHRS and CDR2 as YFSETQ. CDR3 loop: CASSLALRDTQYF. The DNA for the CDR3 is TGCGCCAGCAGCTTGGCCTTGAGAGATACGCAGTATTTT. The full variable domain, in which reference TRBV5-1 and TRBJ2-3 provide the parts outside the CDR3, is KAGVTQTPRYLIKTRGQQVTLSCSPISGHRSVSWYQQTPGQGLQFLFEYFSETQRNKGNFPGRFSGRQFSNSRSEMNVSTLELGDSALYLCASSLALRDTQYFGPGTRLTVL.

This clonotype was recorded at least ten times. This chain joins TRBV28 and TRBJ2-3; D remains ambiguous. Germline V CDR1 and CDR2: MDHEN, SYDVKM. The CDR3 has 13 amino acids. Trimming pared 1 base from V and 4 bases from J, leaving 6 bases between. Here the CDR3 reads CASSLYRSDTQYF. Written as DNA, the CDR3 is TGTGCCAGCAGTTTATATAGGTCAGATACGCAGTATTTT.

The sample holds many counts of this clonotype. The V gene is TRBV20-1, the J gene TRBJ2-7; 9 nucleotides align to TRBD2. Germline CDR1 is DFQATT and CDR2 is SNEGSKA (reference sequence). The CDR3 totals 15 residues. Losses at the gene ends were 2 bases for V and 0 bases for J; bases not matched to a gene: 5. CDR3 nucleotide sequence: TGCAGTGCTAGAAAGAGCGGGAGGCCCTCCTACGAGCAGTACTTC. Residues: CSARKSGRPSYEQYF.

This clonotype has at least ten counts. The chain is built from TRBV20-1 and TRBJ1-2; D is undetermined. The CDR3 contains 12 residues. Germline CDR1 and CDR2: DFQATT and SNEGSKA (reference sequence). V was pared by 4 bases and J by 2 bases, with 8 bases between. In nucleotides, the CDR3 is TGCAGTGCTATTCAAACGAACTATGGCTACACCTTC. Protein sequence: CSAIQTNYGYTF.

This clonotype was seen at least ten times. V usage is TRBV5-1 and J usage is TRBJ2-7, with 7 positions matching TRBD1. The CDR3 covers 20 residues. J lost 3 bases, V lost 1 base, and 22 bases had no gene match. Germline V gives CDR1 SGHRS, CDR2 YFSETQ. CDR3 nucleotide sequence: TGCGCCAGCAGCTTGAATCCTGCGAGACAGGGCAGGTTGCAAATCTACGAGCAGTACTTC. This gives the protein CASSLNPARQGRLQIYEQYF. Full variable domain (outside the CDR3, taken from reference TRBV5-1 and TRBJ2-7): KAGVTQTPRYLIKTRGQQVTLSCSPISGHRSVSWYQQTPGQGLQFLFEYFSETQRNKGNFPGRFSGRQFSNSRSEMNVSTLELGDSALYLCASSLNPARQGRLQIYEQYFGPGTRLTVT.

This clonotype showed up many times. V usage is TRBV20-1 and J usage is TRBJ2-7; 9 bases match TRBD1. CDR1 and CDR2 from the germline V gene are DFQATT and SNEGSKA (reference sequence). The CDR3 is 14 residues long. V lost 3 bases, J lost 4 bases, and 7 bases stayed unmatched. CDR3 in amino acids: CSASPGQGTYEQYF. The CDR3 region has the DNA TGCAGTGCTAGTCCGGGACAGGGCACGTACGAGCAGTACTTC.

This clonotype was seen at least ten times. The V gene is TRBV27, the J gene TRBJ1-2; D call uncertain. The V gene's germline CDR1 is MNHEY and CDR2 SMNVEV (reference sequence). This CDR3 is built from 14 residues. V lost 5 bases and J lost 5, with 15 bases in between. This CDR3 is CASSPIAQVYGYTF. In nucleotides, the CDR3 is TGTGCCAGCAGTCCTATTGCCCAGGTTTATGGCTACACCTTC.

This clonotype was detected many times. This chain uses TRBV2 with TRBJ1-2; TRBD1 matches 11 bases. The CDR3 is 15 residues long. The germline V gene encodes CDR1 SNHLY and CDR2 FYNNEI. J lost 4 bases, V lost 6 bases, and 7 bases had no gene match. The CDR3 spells CASSAGQGAGYGYTF. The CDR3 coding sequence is TGTGCCAGCAGCGCTGGACAGGGGGCGGGCTATGGCTACACCTTC.

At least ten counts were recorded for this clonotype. In DNA form, the CDR3 reads TGCAGCGTTCGAAAGGGAAGCTCCTACGAGCAGTACTTC. Encoded protein: CSVRKGSSYEQYF. V gene TRBV29-1 combines with J gene TRBJ2-7; no reliable D call. This CDR3 is built from 13 residues. V gave up 5 bases and J gave up 0 bases, with 11 bases separating them. Germline CDR1 and CDR2: SQVTM and ANQGSEA.